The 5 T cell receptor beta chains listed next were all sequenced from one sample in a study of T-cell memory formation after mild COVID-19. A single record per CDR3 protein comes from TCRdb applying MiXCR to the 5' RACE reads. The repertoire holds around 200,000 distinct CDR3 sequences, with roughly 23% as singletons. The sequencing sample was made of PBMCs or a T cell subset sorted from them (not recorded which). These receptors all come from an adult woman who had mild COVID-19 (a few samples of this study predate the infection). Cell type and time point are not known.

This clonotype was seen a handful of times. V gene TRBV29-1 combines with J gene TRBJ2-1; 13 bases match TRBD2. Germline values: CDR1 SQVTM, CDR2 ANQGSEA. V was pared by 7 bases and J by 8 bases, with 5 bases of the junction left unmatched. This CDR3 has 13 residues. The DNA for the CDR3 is TGCAGCGGACTAGCGGGGGGAGGGGATGAGCAGTTCTTC. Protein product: CSGLAGGGDEQFF.

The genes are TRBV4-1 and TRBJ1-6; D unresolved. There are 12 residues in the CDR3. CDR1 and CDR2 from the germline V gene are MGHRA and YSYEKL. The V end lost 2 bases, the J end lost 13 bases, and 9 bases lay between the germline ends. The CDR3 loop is CASSQLSPPLHF. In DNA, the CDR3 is TGCGCCAGCAGCCAATTGAGTCCCCCCCTCCACTTT.

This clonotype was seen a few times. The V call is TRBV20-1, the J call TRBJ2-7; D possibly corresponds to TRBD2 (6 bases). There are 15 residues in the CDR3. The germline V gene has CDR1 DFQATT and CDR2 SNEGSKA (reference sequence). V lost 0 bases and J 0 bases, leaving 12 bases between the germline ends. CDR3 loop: CSARDKDGSSYEQYF. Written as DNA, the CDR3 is TGCAGTGCTAGAGATAAGGACGGGAGCTCCTACGAGCAGTACTTC.

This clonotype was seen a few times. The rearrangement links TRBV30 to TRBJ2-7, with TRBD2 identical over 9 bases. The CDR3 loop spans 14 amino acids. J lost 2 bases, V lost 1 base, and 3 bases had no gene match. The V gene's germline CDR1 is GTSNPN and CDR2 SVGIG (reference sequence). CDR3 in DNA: TGTGCCTGGAGTGGACTAGCGGAAACCTACGAGCAGTACTTC. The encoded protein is CAWSGLAETYEQYF.

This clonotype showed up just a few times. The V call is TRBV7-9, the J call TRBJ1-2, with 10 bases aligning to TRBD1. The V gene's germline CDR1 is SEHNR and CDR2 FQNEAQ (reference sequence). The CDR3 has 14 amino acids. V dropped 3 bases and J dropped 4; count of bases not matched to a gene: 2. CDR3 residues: CASSLGQGFYGYTF. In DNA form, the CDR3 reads TGTGCCAGCAGCTTGGGACAGGGGTTCTATGGCTACACCTTC.